This T cell receptor beta chain was identified during a study of memory CD4+ T cells and cytomegalovirus serostatus. Method: immunoSEQ multiplex PCR; TCRdb's copy keeps in-frame clones and lacks some. The table has 50,000 to 65,000 clones, over 65% seen once; the top ten hold 2% to 3%. Germline values: CDR1 SGHVS, CDR2 FQNEAQ. This CDR3 comprises 14 residues. Single viable CD3+CD4+CD8-CD45RO+ cells were sorted as the memory CD4+ T cells. The clonotype originates from an adult in good health and CMV-seropositive. The sample was memory CD4+ T cells from blood. The chain recombines TRBV7-8 with TRBJ2-5; 8 nucleotides line up with TRBD2. The J call may not be correct, given that the DNA end is closer to TRBJ2-7. The CDR3 nucleotides read TGTGCCACCCTTGGTCAAGCGGGAGCCTACGAGCAGTACTTC. Translated, it gives CATLGQAGAYEQYF.